Included here is one T cell receptor (beta chain) sequence, with context. The target antigen is unknown. The data originate from a study of T cells after yellow fever vaccination. General study findings and limits: Abundant bulk-derived clonotypes could contaminate FACS-sorted repertoires. Boosting was followed by the reappearance of most primary-vaccination clones (approximately 95% CD4, around 86% CD8). A small share of clonotypes appeared in both CD4 and CD8 compartments.

The ends were cut back, 4 bases at V and 8 bases at J, with 23 bases in the middle. The CDR3 extends over 16 amino acids. CDR1 and CDR2 (germline): SGHRS, YFSETQ. For TCR, cDNA came from 5'RACE template switching, which added a universal primer site and UMIs. TCRdb re-derived calls from the 5' RACE reads in MiXCR, one entry per CDR3 protein. Found here are 500,000 to 550,000 distinct CDR3 sequences, about a fifth of them singletons; the top ten hold about 17%. The receptor was derived from a man aged 18 to 29 who received the YFV17D yellow fever vaccine. Material: PBMCs, obtained less than 25 days after the first yellow fever vaccination. The chain is built from TRBV5-1 and TRBJ2-3, with D possibly TRBD2 on 6 matching bases. The CDR3 DNA is TGCGCCAGCAGCGCCGGGACTCTATCTCTCTCGGGTACGCAGTATTTT. Amino acid sequence: CASSAGTLSLSGTQYF.